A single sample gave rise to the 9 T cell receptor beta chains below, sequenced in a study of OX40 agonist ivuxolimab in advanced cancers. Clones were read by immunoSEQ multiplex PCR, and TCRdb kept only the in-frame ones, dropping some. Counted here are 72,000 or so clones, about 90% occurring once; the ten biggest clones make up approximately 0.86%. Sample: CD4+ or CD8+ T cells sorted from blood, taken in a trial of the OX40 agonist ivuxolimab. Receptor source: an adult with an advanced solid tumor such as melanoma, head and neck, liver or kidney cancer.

The CDR3, as DNA: TGTGCCAGCAGCCTAATAGGGGGGGCCAACGTCCTGACTTTC. It encodes CASSLIGGANVLTF. The chain uses TRBV7-9 and TRBJ2-6; D gene ambiguous. The V gene lost 5 bases and the J gene lost 4 bases, with 9 bases spanning the gap. The CDR3 is 14 residues long. CDR1 is SEHNR, CDR2 FQNEAQ, per germline (reference sequence). Complete variable domain (other parts from reference TRBV7-9 and TRBJ2-6): DTGVSQNPRHKITKRGQNVTFRCDPISEHNRLYWYRQTLGQGPEFLTYFQNEAQLEKSRLLSDRFSAERPKGSFSTLEIQRTEQGDSAMYLCASSLIGGANVLTFGAGSRLTVL.

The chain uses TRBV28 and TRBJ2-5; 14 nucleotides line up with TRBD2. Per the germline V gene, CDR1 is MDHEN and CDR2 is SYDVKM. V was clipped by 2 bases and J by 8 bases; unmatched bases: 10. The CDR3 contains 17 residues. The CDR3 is CASSLRLLTSGRVTQYF. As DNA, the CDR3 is TGTGCCAGCAGTTTACGACTACTGACTAGCGGGAGGGTCACCCAGTACTTC.

The CDR3 sequence is CASSRGQQETQYF. DNA of the CDR3: TGTGCCAGCAGCAGGGGACAGCAAGAGACCCAGTACTTC. This rearrangement joins TRBV7-9 to TRBJ2-5, with 7 positions matching TRBD1. V dropped 5 bases and J dropped 2; count of bases not matched to a gene: 2. The CDR3 sequence is 13 residues long. Germline V gene lookup returns CDR1 SEHNR and CDR2 FQNEAQ (reference sequence).

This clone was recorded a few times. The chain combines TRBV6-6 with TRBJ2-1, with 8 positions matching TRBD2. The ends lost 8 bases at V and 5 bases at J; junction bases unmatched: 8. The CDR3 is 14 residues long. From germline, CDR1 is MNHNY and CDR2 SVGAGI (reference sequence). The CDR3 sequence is CASQNSGSDNEQFF. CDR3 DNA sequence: TGTGCCAGCCAGAACAGCGGGAGCGACAATGAGCAGTTCTTC.

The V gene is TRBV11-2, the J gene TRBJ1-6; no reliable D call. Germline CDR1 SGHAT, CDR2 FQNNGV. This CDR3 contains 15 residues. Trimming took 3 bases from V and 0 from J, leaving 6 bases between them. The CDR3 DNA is TGTGCCAGCAGCTTGACGAGCTCCTATAATTCACCCCTCCACTTT. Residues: CASSLTSSYNSPLHF.

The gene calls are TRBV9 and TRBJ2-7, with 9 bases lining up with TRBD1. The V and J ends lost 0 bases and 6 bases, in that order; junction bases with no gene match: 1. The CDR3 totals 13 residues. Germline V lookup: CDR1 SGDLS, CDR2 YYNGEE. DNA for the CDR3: TGTGCCAGCAGCGTAGAACAGGGGGCCGAGCAGTACTTC. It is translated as CASSVEQGAEQYF.

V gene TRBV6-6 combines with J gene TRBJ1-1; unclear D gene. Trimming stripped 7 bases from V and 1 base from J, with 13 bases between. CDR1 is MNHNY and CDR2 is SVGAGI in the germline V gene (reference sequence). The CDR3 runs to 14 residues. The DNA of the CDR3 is TGTGCCAGCAACGCCGGTCGGGAGAACACTGAAGCTTTCTTT. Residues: CASNAGRENTEAFF.

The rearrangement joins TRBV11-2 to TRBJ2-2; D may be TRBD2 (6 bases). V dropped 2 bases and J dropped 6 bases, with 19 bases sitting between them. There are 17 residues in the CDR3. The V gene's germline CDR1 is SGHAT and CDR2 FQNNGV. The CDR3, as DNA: TGTGCCAGCAGCTTAAGAGGAGGGGCCGGCGGGTCCGGGGAGCTGTTTTTT. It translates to CASSLRGGAGGSGELFF.

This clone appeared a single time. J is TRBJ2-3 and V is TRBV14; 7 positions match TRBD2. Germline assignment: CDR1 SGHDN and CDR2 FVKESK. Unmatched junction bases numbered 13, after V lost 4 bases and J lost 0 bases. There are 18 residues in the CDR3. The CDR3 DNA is TGTGCCAGCAGCCCTCTCTCTCTGCTAGCGGTGAGCACAGATACGCAGTATTTT. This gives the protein CASSPLSLLAVSTDTQYF. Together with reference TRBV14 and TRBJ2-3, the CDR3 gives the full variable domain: EAGVTQFPSHSVIEKGQTVTLRCDPISGHDNLYWYRRVMGKEIKFLLHFVKESKQDESGMPNNRFLAERTGGTYSTLKVQPAELEDSGVYFCASSPLSLLAVSTDTQYFGPGTRLTVL.